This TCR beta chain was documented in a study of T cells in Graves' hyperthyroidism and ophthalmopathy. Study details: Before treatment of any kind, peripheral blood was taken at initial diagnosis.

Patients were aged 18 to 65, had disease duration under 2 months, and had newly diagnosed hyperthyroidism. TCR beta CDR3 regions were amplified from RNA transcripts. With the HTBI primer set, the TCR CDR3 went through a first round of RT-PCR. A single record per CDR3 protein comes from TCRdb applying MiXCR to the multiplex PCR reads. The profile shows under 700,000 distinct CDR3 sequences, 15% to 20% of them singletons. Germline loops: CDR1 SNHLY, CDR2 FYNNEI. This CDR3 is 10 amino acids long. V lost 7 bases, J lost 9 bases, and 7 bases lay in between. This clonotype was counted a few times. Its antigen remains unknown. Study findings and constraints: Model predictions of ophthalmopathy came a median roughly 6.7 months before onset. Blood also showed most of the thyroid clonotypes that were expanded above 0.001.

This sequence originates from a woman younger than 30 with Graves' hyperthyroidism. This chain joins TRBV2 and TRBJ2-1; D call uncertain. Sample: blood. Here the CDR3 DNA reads TGTGCCAGCATCTCGGTTGAGCAGTTCTTC. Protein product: CASISVEQFF. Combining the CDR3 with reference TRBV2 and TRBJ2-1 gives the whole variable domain EPEVTQTPSHQVTQMGQEVILRCVPISNHLYFYWYRQILGQKVEFLVSFYNNEISEKSEIFDDQFSVERPDGSNFTLKIRSTKLEDSAMYFCASISVEQFFGPGTRLTVL.